This T cell receptor beta chain appears in the sequencing data of a study of breast tumors, draining lymph nodes, adjacent tissues. Regarding the study as a whole: Tumor repertoires ranked between lymph nodes and nontumor tissue in diversity, with V and J gene preferences.

Samples came from axillary lymph nodes draining the breast cancer. Many counts were recorded for this clonotype. Its matching antigen is unknown. TCRdb reprocessed the multiplex PCR reads with MiXCR, giving one entry per CDR3 protein. The sample holds over 200,000 distinct CDR3 sequences, approximately 36% seen once. V lost 0 bases, J lost 13 bases, and 11 bases lay in between. Germline CDR1 is SGHRS and CDR2 is YFSETQ. This CDR3 is 11 amino acids long. Specimen: axillary lymph node tissue. The rearrangement joins TRBV5-1 to TRBJ2-7; D remains unclear. This sequence originates from a female donor with breast cancer. Some clones in this sample may be carry-over from other donors' samples. The CDR3 loop reads CASSLEQEIYF. DNA of the CDR3: TGCGCCAGCAGCTTGGAGCAGGAGATCTACTTC.